One sample yielded the 26 T cell receptor beta chains listed below, sequenced in a study of T cell repertoires in cytomegalovirus infection. Antigens of these TCRs are unknown. One entry per CDR3 protein, called by TCRdb with MiXCR from the reads. This table holds 600,000 to 700,000 distinct CDR3 sequences, roughly 30% found once. The specimen comprised cultured PBMCs, sampled from culture after CMV antigen stimulation. Source of these receptors: a human donor in good health (CMV status not recorded). Some clones in this sample may be carry-over from other donors' samples.

The chain has TRBV7-2 and TRBJ2-2; 9 positions match TRBD1. The germline gives CDR1 SGHTA, CDR2 FQGNSA. The CDR3 sequence is 18 residues long. With 3 bases clipped from V and 4 bases from J, the junction kept 12 bases outside the gene matches. This CDR3 is CASSFLPRRDRATGELFF. The CDR3 nucleotides read TGTGCCAGCAGCTTTTTACCCCGGCGGGACAGGGCCACCGGGGAGCTGTTTTTT.

This clonotype has just a few counts. V usage is TRBV4-1 and J usage is TRBJ2-7, with D uncertain. V was shortened by 0 bases and J by 5 bases, with 5 bases between the two germline ends. Germline V gene sequence: CDR1 MGHRA, CDR2 YSYEKL. This CDR3 has 12 residues. The CDR3 protein is CASSQDAHEQYF. DNA for the CDR3: TGCGCCAGCAGCCAAGATGCACACGAGCAGTACTTC.

This clonotype was observed many times. The V call is TRBV7-2, the J call TRBJ2-2; D remains unclear. V gave up 3 bases and J gave up 1 base, with 9 bases separating them. Germline CDR1 reads SGHTA; CDR2 reads FQGNSA. CDR3 size: 15 residues. CDR3 bases: TGTGCCAGCAGCTTTGCGCCAGTGAACACCGGGGAGCTGTTTTTT. This encodes CASSFAPVNTGELFF.

The chain couples TRBV7-9 to TRBJ1-5; a weak D match, TRBD1 (6 bases). V was shortened by 0 bases and J by 11 bases, with 11 bases between the two germline ends. This CDR3 is built from 13 residues. Germline-derived CDR1 and CDR2 are SEHNR and FQNEAQ (reference sequence). The CDR3 DNA reads TGTGCCAGCAGCTTAGCAGGGGGGGTGACCCAGCATTTT. Protein: CASSLAGGVTQHF.

V usage is TRBV19 and J usage is TRBJ1-6; D might be TRBD1 (5 bases). This CDR3 has 12 residues. Trimming took 5 bases from V and 11 from J, leaving 10 bases between them. Germline CDR1 is LNHDA and CDR2 is SQIVND (reference sequence). The CDR3 DNA sequence: TGTGCCAGTAGTGTTGGGGGAGCACCCCTCCACTTT. Encoded protein: CASSVGGAPLHF.

The J gene is TRBJ2-1, the V gene TRBV7-9; D may be TRBD2 (6 bases). CDR3 length: 19 amino acids. V was clipped by 0 bases and J by 0 bases, with 18 bases between them. CDR1 and CDR2 (germline): SEHNR, FQNEAQ (reference sequence). For the CDR3, the DNA is TGTGCCAGCAGCTTAGCGGCTAGCGCGAGCTCGAGCTCCTACAATGAGCAGTTCTTC. Translation: CASSLAASASSSSYNEQFF.

There are a few counts of this clonotype. The chain recombines TRBV5-4 with TRBJ2-7; 7 nucleotides line up with TRBD1. The ends lost 2 bases at V and 0 bases at J; junction bases unmatched: 8. The germline gives CDR1 SGHNT, CDR2 YYREEE (reference sequence). This CDR3 contains 16 residues. The CDR3 nucleotides read TGTGCCAGCAGCTTTAGGGGGCCGGGATTCTCCTACGAGCAGTACTTC. As protein: CASSFRGPGFSYEQYF.

The rearrangement links TRBV19 to TRBJ2-1; TRBD2 aligns across 7 bases. The CDR3 is made up of 14 amino acids. The junction had 3 bases not matched to a gene; V was cut back by 1 base and J by 6 bases. The V gene's germline CDR1 is LNHDA and CDR2 SQIVND (reference sequence). Here the CDR3 reads CASSIVRELNEQFF. CDR3 nucleotide sequence: TGTGCCAGTAGTATAGTGCGGGAGCTCAATGAGCAGTTCTTC.

The chain employs TRBV19 and TRBJ1-2; 9 bases are shared with TRBD1. Germline values: CDR1 LNHDA, CDR2 SQIVND (reference sequence). The CDR3 is made up of 19 amino acids. The trim removed 5 bases at V and 4 bases at J, leaving 20 bases unmatched. DNA of the CDR3: TGTGCCAGTAGTGACCCCAGACAAACGGACAGGGGACCGTTCTATGGCTACACCTTC. Translated, it gives CASSDPRQTDRGPFYGYTF.

The chain links TRBV12-3 or TRBV12-4 to TRBJ2-1; D is perhaps TRBD2 (5 bases). Trimming took off 6 bases at V and 4 bases at J, with 13 bases between the two ends. The CDR3 covers 14 residues. In nucleotides, the CDR3 is TGTGCCAGCAGGGGAGCGCCCAATTACAATGAGCAGTTCTTC. It is translated as CASRGAPNYNEQFF.

J is TRBJ2-1 and V is TRBV20-1; the D is unclear. The V gene lost 6 bases and the J gene lost 5 bases, with 14 bases spanning the gap. The CDR3 consists of 13 residues. Germline values: CDR1 DFQATT, CDR2 SNEGSKA (reference sequence). For the CDR3, the DNA is TGCAGTGCCAACCCCCACCTCGACAATGAGCAGTTCTTC. This translates into CSANPHLDNEQFF.

This clonotype occurred once. V usage is TRBV18 and J usage is TRBJ2-3, with 7 bases lining up with TRBD2. CDR1 and CDR2 from the germline V gene are KGHSH and LQKENI. The CDR3 has 17 amino acids. J gave up 1 base and V 3 bases, and 10 bases lay outside the gene matches. CDR3 nucleotide sequence: TGTGCCAGCTCACCCCGAATGGCGGGAGTGGGCACAGATACGCAGTATTTT. Its translation is CASSPRMAGVGTDTQYF.

The V and J genes are TRBV2 and TRBJ1-1; the D is unclear. The CDR3 is 12 residues long. CDR1 SNHLY and CDR2 FYNNEI come from the germline V gene. The V and J ends lost 10 bases and 4 bases respectively, with 13 bases between them. The CDR3 is CANPAEGTEAFF. The CDR3 region has the DNA TGTGCCAACCCCGCGGAGGGCACTGAAGCTTTCTTT.

The sample holds a few counts of this clonotype. The V call is TRBV27, the J call TRBJ2-1; D perhaps matches TRBD2 (7 bases). Trimming stripped 1 base from V and 0 bases from J, with 22 bases between. Germline CDR1 is MNHEY and CDR2 is SMNVEV (reference sequence). The CDR3 is made up of 20 amino acids. DNA of the CDR3: TGTGCCAGCAGTTTATTCTGGCGGGGGCTAGCGGACCCCTCCTACAATGAGCAGTTCTTC. Its protein is CASSLFWRGLADPSYNEQFF.

The V call is TRBV7-6, the J call TRBJ2-3; a possible D gene is TRBD2 (5 bases). From germline, CDR1 is SGHVS and CDR2 FNYEAQ. Trimming cost V 1 base and J 2 bases, with 10 bases left between them. The CDR3 spans 15 residues. CDR3: CASSLVPGITDTQYF. The CDR3 DNA reads as TGTGCCAGCAGCTTAGTTCCGGGAATCACAGATACGCAGTATTTT.

The J gene is TRBJ2-7, the V gene TRBV5-1, with 12 bases matching TRBD2. The CDR3 has 14 amino acids. Trimming at V came to 5 bases and at J to 5 bases, leaving 5 bases not matched to a gene. Germline-derived CDR1 and CDR2 are SGHRS and YFSETQ. The CDR3 region is CASRKTSGSDEQYF. The CDR3 DNA sequence: TGCGCCAGCAGAAAGACTAGCGGGAGCGACGAGCAGTACTTC. Combining the CDR3 with reference TRBV5-1 and TRBJ2-7 gives the whole variable domain KAGVTQTPRYLIKTRGQQVTLSCSPISGHRSVSWYQQTPGQGLQFLFEYFSETQRNKGNFPGRFSGRQFSNSRSEMNVSTLELGDSALYLCASRKTSGSDEQYFGPGTRLTVT.

The chain is built from TRBV25-1 and TRBJ1-2, with TRBD1 identical over 7 bases. CDR3 length: 12 residues. Trimming took 6 bases from V and 7 from J; bases not matched to a gene: 5. Germline V gives CDR1 MGHDK, CDR2 SYGVNS. The CDR3 DNA is TGTGCCAGCAGGACAGGGTCCCGTGGCTACACCTTC. Its protein product is CASRTGSRGYTF.

V is TRBV15 and J is TRBJ1-2; the D is unclear. In germline, CDR1 is LNHNV, CDR2 YYDKDF (reference sequence). This CDR3 is 15 amino acids long. V was clipped by 0 bases and J by 8 bases, with 16 bases between them. The DNA of the CDR3 is TGTGCCACCAGCAGAGAGCATGGAGTTGGACGAGGCTACACCTTC. Translation: CATSREHGVGRGYTF.

This clonotype was counted a few times. The rearrangement joins TRBV4-1 to TRBJ1-1, with D possibly matching TRBD1 (5 bases). Germline-derived CDR1 and CDR2 are MGHRA and YSYEKL. The CDR3 covers 17 residues. Trimming left V 1 base short and J 3 bases short, with 18 bases between. The CDR3 DNA is TGCGCCAGCAGCCAAGTCGGGAGAAGGGACCTGGACACTGAAGCTTTCTTT. It is translated as CASSQVGRRDLDTEAFF.

This sequence joins TRBV7-9 and TRBJ2-7; 8 nucleotides agree with TRBD2. Looked up from germline, CDR1 is SEHNR and CDR2 is FQNEAQ (reference sequence). Losses at the gene ends were 5 bases for V and 4 bases for J; bases not matched to a gene: 16. The CDR3 contains 17 residues. The CDR3 protein is CASSRSLAGGPRYEQYF. The CDR3 coding sequence is TGTGCCAGCAGCCGATCCCTAGCGGGCGGCCCTAGATACGAGCAGTACTTC.

V gene TRBV6-2 or TRBV6-3 combines with J gene TRBJ2-7; a weak D match, TRBD2 (6 bases). Germline loops: CDR1 MNHEY, CDR2 SVGEGT. CDR3 length: 14 amino acids. V was clipped by 6 bases and J by 0 bases, with 12 bases between them. The CDR3 bases are TGTGCCAGCAGCTCCGGGGGAACCTCCTACGAGCAGTACTTC. Translated: CASSSGGTSYEQYF.

CDR3: CASSYGITGRGGDGKAFF. CDR3 coding DNA: TGTGCCAGCAGTTACGGAATAACCGGGAGAGGGGGGGATGGAAAAGCTTTCTTT. The chain combines TRBV6-2 or TRBV6-3 with TRBJ1-1, with D possibly being TRBD1 (6 bases). Germline V gene sequence: CDR1 MNHEY, CDR2 SVGEGT. The CDR3 has 18 amino acids. Trimming left V 2 bases short and J 9 bases short, with 28 bases between.

This sequence joins TRBV19 and TRBJ2-7; no definite D call. The germline V gene encodes CDR1 LNHDA and CDR2 SQIVND (reference sequence). V lost 6 bases and J 7 bases, leaving 10 bases between the germline ends. CDR3 length: 11 amino acids. CDR3 nucleotides: TGTGCCAGTAGCGGGTTGGGGGAGCAGTACTTC. It is translated as CASSGLGEQYF.

This CDR3 is CASSDRTRRQPQHF. CDR3 coding DNA: TGTGCCAGCAGTGACCGGACAAGGAGGCAGCCCCAGCATTTT. V usage is TRBV2 and J usage is TRBJ1-5; possibly TRBD1 for D (5 bases). In germline, CDR1 is SNHLY, CDR2 FYNNEI. CDR3 size: 14 residues. V shed 3 bases and J shed 7 bases, with 13 bases lying between them. Variable domain in full (rest from reference TRBV2 and TRBJ1-5): EPEVTQTPSHQVTQMGQEVILRCVPISNHLYFYWYRQILGQKVEFLVSFYNNEISEKSEIFDDQFSVERPDGSNFTLKIRSTKLEDSAMYFCASSDRTRRQPQHFGDGTRLSIL.

V usage is TRBV29-1 and J usage is TRBJ1-3; no firm D call. This CDR3 is built from 13 residues. V lost 7 bases to trimming and J lost 0 bases, with 10 bases between them. The V gene's germline CDR1 is SQVTM and CDR2 ANQGSEA. CDR3 protein: CSATRGSGNTIYF. Here the CDR3 DNA reads TGCAGCGCTACCCGAGGCTCTGGAAACACCATATATTTT. The full variable domain, its missing parts supplied by reference TRBV29-1 and TRBJ1-3, is SAVISQKPSRDICQRGTSLTIQCQVDSQVTMMFWYRQQPGQSLTLIATANQGSEATYESGFVIDKFPISRPNLTFSTLTVSNMSPEDSSIYLCSATRGSGNTIYFGEGSWLTVV.

The chain employs TRBV5-3 and TRBJ2-1; D ambiguous. TRBV5-3 is treated as an ORF (open reading frame) with a function not yet certain. The CDR3 totals 13 residues. Trimming cost V 8 bases and J 5 bases, with 14 bases left between them. CDR3 sequence: CASRTQNDNEQFF. The CDR3 DNA is TGTGCCAGCAGAACACAAAATGACAATGAGCAGTTCTTC.